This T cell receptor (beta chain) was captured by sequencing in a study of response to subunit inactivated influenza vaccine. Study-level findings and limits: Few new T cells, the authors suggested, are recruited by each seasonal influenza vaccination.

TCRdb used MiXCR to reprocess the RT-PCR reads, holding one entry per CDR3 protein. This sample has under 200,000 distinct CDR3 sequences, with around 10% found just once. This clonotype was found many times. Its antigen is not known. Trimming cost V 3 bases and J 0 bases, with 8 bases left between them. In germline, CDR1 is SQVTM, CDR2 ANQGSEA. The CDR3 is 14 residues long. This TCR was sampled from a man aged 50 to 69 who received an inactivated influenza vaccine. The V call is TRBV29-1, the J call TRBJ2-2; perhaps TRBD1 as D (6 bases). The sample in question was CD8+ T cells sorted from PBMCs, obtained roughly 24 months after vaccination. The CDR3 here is CSVEGTPNTGELFF. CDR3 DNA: TGCAGCGTTGAGGGGACACCGAACACCGGGGAGCTGTTTTTT.